A selection of T cell receptor beta chains follows, all from one sample in a study of T cell changes during pregnancy in multiple sclerosis. Profiling relied on immunoSEQ multiplex PCR, and the TCRdb table lists in-frame clones only, not all of them. Of about 57,000 clones in the sample, about 92% were seen once. Sequencing used CD4+ T cells from peripheral blood mononuclear cells, obtained before pregnancy. The receptors were gathered from a female donor with multiple sclerosis, enrolled in a pregnancy study. Each CDR3 is given with its conserved first and last residue. A D gene is named only where the DNA matches it firmly.

CDR3nt	CDR3aa	v_gene	j_gene	len	d_gene
TGTGCCAGCAGTCAGGTCCTAAATTCACCCCTCCACTTT	CASSQVLNSPLHF	TRBV9	TRBJ1-6	13	.
TGTGCCAGGCCTATTAGCGGCAAGAGCTCCTACAATGAGCAGTTCTTC	CARPISGKSSYNEQFF	TRBV2	TRBJ2-1	16	.
TGTGCCAGCACGGGACAGGGGGCGAACACCGGGGAGCTGTTTTTT	CASTGQGANTGELFF	TRBV2	TRBJ2-2	15	TRBD1
TGCGCCAGCAGCCCGGAATCGGGTACGCAGTATTTT	CASSPESGTQYF	TRBV5-1	TRBJ2-3	12	.
TGTGCCAGTAGTATGAGCGGGCACTATGGCTACACCTTC	CASSMSGHYGYTF	TRBV19	TRBJ1-2	13	.
TGTGCCAGCAGTTACTGCCTGGGGGGACTAGCGGGAGGATACACCGGGGAGCTGTTTTTT	CASSYCLGGLAGGYTGELFF	TRBV6-7	TRBJ2-2	20	TRBD2
TGTGCCAGCAGTTTAACAGGGGGCTTTGTCTATGGCTACACCTTC	CASSLTGGFVYGYTF	TRBV28	TRBJ1-2	15	TRBD1
TGTGCCAGCAGTTACTTCGGAACAGGGGGAAGGGAGACCCAGTACTTC	CASSYFGTGGRETQYF	TRBV6-5	TRBJ2-5	16	TRBD1
TGTGCCAGCAGCACTCATGACAGGAGCAATCAGCCCCAGCATTTT	CASSTHDRSNQPQHF	TRBV6-6	TRBJ1-5	15	.
TGTGCCTGGAGTCCAGACACCCCTAATCAGCCCCAGCATTTT	CAWSPDTPNQPQHF	TRBV30	TRBJ1-5	14	.
TGTGCCAGCAGCTTCCGCCAGGGGCGGGGGGATCAGCCCCAGCATTTT	CASSFRQGRGDQPQHF	TRBV7-8	TRBJ1-5	16	.
TGTGCCAGCAGCTTAACTGCGGGACGGGAAGCTTTCTTT	CASSLTAGREAFF	TRBV7-3	TRBJ1-1	13	.
TGTGCCAGTAGTATGCGGACAGGAGGCTCCTACGAGCAGTACTTC	CASSMRTGGSYEQYF	TRBV19	TRBJ2-7	15	TRBD1
TGTGCCAGCAGCGTAGACCAGGGAGGTGGCTACACCTTC	CASSVDQGGGYTF	TRBV9	TRBJ1-2	13	.
TGCGCCAGCAGCCAAGCGGGGACTAGCAGCCCGGTTCAAGAGACCCAGTACTTC	CASSQAGTSSPVQETQYF	TRBV4-1	TRBJ2-5	18	TRBD2